The clone carrying this T cell receptor (beta chain) has more than one count but fewer than ten. This entry comes from a study of T cell repertoires in cytomegalovirus infection. At the level of the study: Indications of both CMV infection and matching HLA type were provided by public TCR beta signatures.

Germline assignment: CDR1 SGHVS and CDR2 FNYEAQ. V was clipped by 2 bases and J by 0 bases, with 13 bases between them. This CDR3 is built from 16 residues. TCRdb independently ran MiXCR on the reads; one entry per CDR3 protein. The sample contains roughly 720,000 distinct CDR3 sequences, less than 40% of which appear only once. The source material was PBMCs. The receptor was derived from a human donor in good health (CMV status not recorded). Some clones in this sample may be carry-over from other donors' samples. The chain has TRBV7-6 and TRBJ1-1; D remains unclear. The CDR3 DNA reads as TGTGCCAGCAGCTTAAGTCCGGTCGGGGTGAACACTGAAGCTTTCTTT. This sequence encodes CASSLSPVGVNTEAFF.